What follows are 21 T cell receptor beta chains derived from one specimen sequenced in a study of shared clonotypes between healthy human individuals. Terminally differentiated effector memory CD45RA+ cells were left out of the naive CD8 fraction, which was CD45RO-negative and positively selected for CCR7. The repertoire was sequenced with immunoSEQ multiplex PCR; TCRdb's copy has only in-frame clones and lacks some. The table shows over 2,000,000 clones, with around 93% occurring only once. Material: naive CD8+ T cells from PBMCs. Source of these receptors: a man between 18 and 29 years old in good health. Some clones in this sample may be carry-over from other donors' samples.

The chain links TRBV27 to TRBJ1-1; a weak D match, TRBD1 (5 bases). Trimming pared 6 bases from V and 4 bases from J, leaving 21 bases between. Germline V lookup: CDR1 MNHEY, CDR2 SMNVEV (reference sequence). The CDR3 extends over 16 amino acids. The CDR3 spells CASSLGAGPMGTEAFF. CDR3 bases: TGTGCCAGCAGCCTAGGGGCCGGGCCCATGGGCACTGAAGCTTTCTTT.

The genes are TRBV5-1 and TRBJ2-1; D remains unclear. CDR3 length equals 18 residues. Trimming took off 1 base at V and 6 bases at J, with 23 bases between the two ends. The V gene's germline CDR1 is SGHRS and CDR2 YFSETQ. CDR3 amino acids: CASSLYPLPGGPANEQFF. The CDR3, as DNA: TGCGCCAGCAGCTTGTACCCTCTCCCAGGTGGCCCAGCCAATGAGCAGTTCTTC. Together with reference TRBV5-1 and TRBJ2-1, the CDR3 gives the full variable domain: KAGVTQTPRYLIKTRGQQVTLSCSPISGHRSVSWYQQTPGQGLQFLFEYFSETQRNKGNFPGRFSGRQFSNSRSEMNVSTLELGDSALYLCASSLYPLPGGPANEQFFGPGTRLTVL.

The rearrangement uses TRBV7-9 and TRBJ2-3; TRBD2 agrees at 10 bases. CDR3 length: 16 amino acids. CDR1 and CDR2 (germline): SEHNR, FQNEAQ (reference sequence). V shed 5 bases and J 8 bases; nucleotides not matched to a gene: 13. The CDR3 protein is CASSPNSPAGGRTQYF. In nucleotides, the CDR3 is TGTGCCAGCAGCCCAAACTCTCCAGCGGGAGGGCGTACGCAGTATTTT. The full variable domain, its missing parts supplied by reference TRBV7-9 and TRBJ2-3, is DTGVSQNPRHKITKRGQNVTFRCDPISEHNRLYWYRQTLGQGPEFLTYFQNEAQLEKSRLLSDRFSAERPKGSFSTLEIQRTEQGDSAMYLCASSPNSPAGGRTQYFGPGTRLTVL.

The table lists this clone with a count of one. J is TRBJ2-7 and V is TRBV28, with TRBD2 identical over 7 bases. The V gene end was trimmed by 7 bases and the J gene end by 4 bases; junction bases not matched to a gene: 13. Germline V gene data show CDR1 as MDHEN and CDR2 as SYDVKM. CDR3 size: 15 residues. The CDR3 here is CASTHSGGISYEQYF. As DNA, the CDR3 is TGTGCCAGCACCCATTCGGGGGGAATTAGTTACGAGCAGTACTTC.

V is TRBV27 and J is TRBJ2-7, with D perhaps matching TRBD1 or TRBD2 (5 bases each). Trimming cost V 4 bases and J 5 bases, with 18 bases left between them. In germline, CDR1 is MNHEY, CDR2 SMNVEV (reference sequence). This CDR3 has 15 residues. CDR3 DNA sequence: TGTGCCAGCAGTTCGGTGACTGCGAGGGGCGACGAGCAGTACTTC. It codes for CASSSVTARGDEQYF.

The chain combines TRBV5-1 with TRBJ1-1; tentative D call: TRBD1 (6 bases). CDR3 size: 16 residues. The V gene's germline CDR1 is SGHRS and CDR2 YFSETQ. V shed 2 bases and J shed 0 bases, with 14 bases lying between them. In nucleotides, the CDR3 is TGCGCCAGCAGCTTCGATCCAGGGGTAATGAACACTGAAGCTTTCTTT. It codes for CASSFDPGVMNTEAFF.

The rearrangement joins TRBV28 to TRBJ2-1, with 7 positions matching TRBD2. V lost 10 bases to trimming and J lost 4 bases; unmatched junction nucleotides: 13. CDR1 is MDHEN, CDR2 SYDVKM, per germline. The CDR3 sequence is 15 residues long. DNA for the CDR3: TGTGCCACCTCACGGGGCCTAGCGGCTTACAATGAGCAGTTCTTC. It is translated as CATSRGLAAYNEQFF.

The V call is TRBV27, the J call TRBJ2-1, with TRBD1 matching over 9 bases. CDR1 and CDR2 (germline): MNHEY, SMNVEV (reference sequence). V lost 4 bases to trimming and J lost 8 bases; unmatched junction nucleotides: 3. This CDR3 contains 13 residues. The CDR3 region is CASSSRTGDEQFF. CDR3 bases: TGTGCCAGCAGTTCACGGACAGGGGATGAGCAGTTCTTC.

Note on this clone: Compared with germline, one end of the junction differs, possibly owing to a read error. J is TRBJ2-7 and V is TRBV7-9; D possibly uses TRBD1 or TRBD2 (6 bases each). CDR3 size: 15 residues. Per germline, CDR1 SEHNR and CDR2 FQNEAQ (reference sequence). The CDR3 DNA reads TGTGCCGGCAGCTTAAGCGAGAGGGGGGCCCTCGAGCAGTACTTC. Its protein product is CAGSLSERGALEQYF.

V and J are TRBV27 and TRBJ2-7; D is ambiguous. V was clipped by 0 bases and J by 0 bases, with 12 bases between them. CDR1 is MNHEY and CDR2 is SMNVEV in the germline V gene (reference sequence). The CDR3 extends over 16 amino acids. Here the CDR3 DNA reads TGTGCCAGCAGTTTATCGTGGCAGGTTAGCTCCTACGAGCAGTACTTC. Residues: CASSLSWQVSSYEQYF.

The rearrangement uses TRBV7-2 and TRBJ1-1; unclear D gene. The V and J ends lost 5 bases and 1 base respectively, with 14 bases between them. This CDR3 region has 15 residues. Germline V lookup: CDR1 SGHTA, CDR2 FQGNSA. The CDR3 is CASSPSLVGNTEAFF. CDR3 in DNA: TGTGCCAGCAGCCCCAGTCTGGTCGGGAACACTGAAGCTTTCTTT.

There are a few counts of this clone. The same CDR3 arises from other DNA sequences in this sample as well. This chain connects TRBV11-2 to TRBJ1-5, with D unclear. In germline, CDR1 is SGHAT, CDR2 FQNNGV. Trimming left V 1 base short and J 7 bases short, with 5 bases between. The CDR3 runs 12 residues. CDR3 nucleotides: TGTGCCAGCAGCTTAGGAGGACAGCCCCAGCATTTT. Translated: CASSLGGQPQHF.

DNA of the CDR3: TGCGCCAGCAGCCAAGATGGTGCCAGTAACACCGGGGAGCTGTTTTTT. Its protein product is CASSQDGASNTGELFF. This rearrangement joins TRBV4-1 to TRBJ2-2; no clear D. The CDR3 runs to 16 residues. V was shortened by 0 bases and J by 2 bases, with 10 bases between the two germline ends. Germline-derived CDR1 and CDR2 are MGHRA and YSYEKL.

V usage is TRBV7-9 and J usage is TRBJ2-7; D unclear. The V gene's germline CDR1 is SEHNR and CDR2 FQNEAQ (reference sequence). The CDR3 runs 12 residues. Trimming removed 2 bases at V and 5 bases at J, with 7 bases between. The CDR3, as DNA: TGTGCCAGCAGCTTAAACTGGGACGAGCAGTACTTC. This sequence encodes CASSLNWDEQYF.

CDR3 amino acids: CASSFAGGFYEQYF. DNA for the CDR3: TGTGCCAGCAGCTTCGCGGGGGGTTTCTACGAGCAGTACTTC. The V call is TRBV11-2, the J call TRBJ2-7, with 8 nucleotides matching TRBD2. The CDR3 spans 14 residues. Germline CDR1 reads SGHAT; CDR2 reads FQNNGV. The junction had 4 bases not matched to a gene; V was cut back by 3 bases and J by 3 bases.

This chain uses TRBV5-4 with TRBJ2-6, with 12 bases matching TRBD1. This CDR3 has 18 residues. From germline, CDR1 is SGHNT and CDR2 YYREEE (reference sequence). V shed 6 bases, J shed 2 bases, and the junction held 9 bases outside the gene matches. CDR3 sequence: CASTPPGTGGAGANVLTF. In DNA form, the CDR3 reads TGTGCCAGCACCCCCCCGGGGACAGGGGGCGCTGGGGCCAACGTCCTGACTTTC.

J is TRBJ1-2 and V is TRBV4-2; D unresolved. This CDR3 region has 14 residues. Germline V gene lookup returns CDR1 LGHNA and CDR2 YNFKEQ. The V end lost 2 bases, the J end lost 4 bases, and 11 bases lay between the germline ends. In nucleotides, the CDR3 is TGTGCCAGCAGCCAACGTTCAGAAGTCTATGGCTACACCTTC. It encodes CASSQRSEVYGYTF.

This sequence joins TRBV30 and TRBJ2-1; no clear D gene. The length of the CDR3 is 14 residues. Trimming took off 4 bases at V and 0 bases at J, with 10 bases between the two ends. Germline CDR1 GTSNPN, CDR2 SVGIG (reference sequence). The CDR3 nucleotides read TGTGCCTGGATCCGTATGAGCTCCTACAATGAGCAGTTCTTC. This codes for CAWIRMSSYNEQFF.

The V call is TRBV29-1, the J call TRBJ2-7, with unresolved D. This CDR3 region has 12 residues. Germline lookup yields CDR1 SQVTM and CDR2 ANQGSEA. Trimming removed 2 bases at V and 3 bases at J, with 8 bases between. CDR3 sequence: CSVELQYYEQYF. CDR3 bases: TGCAGCGTTGAATTACAGTACTACGAGCAGTACTTC.

The chain has TRBV10-3 and TRBJ2-1, with 7 bases that match TRBD2. The CDR3 length is 16 residues. CDR1 is ENHRY, CDR2 SYGVKD, per germline. V was clipped by 7 bases and J by 6 bases; unmatched bases: 15. The CDR3 DNA reads TGTGCCATCAATCCCAGTCGGGGGGACGGGGGCAATGAGCAGTTCTTC. It is translated as CAINPSRGDGGNEQFF.

The genes are TRBV5-1 and TRBJ1-2; D call uncertain. The V end was cut by 3 bases, the J end by 7 bases, with 13 bases between. The CDR3 runs 13 residues. Germline loops: CDR1 SGHRS, CDR2 YFSETQ. CDR3 loop: CASSSDPDGGYTF. CDR3 bases: TGCGCCAGCAGCTCCGACCCGGACGGTGGCTACACCTTC.